The 22 T cell receptor beta chains presented below share a single source sample, sequenced in a study of metastatic and nonmetastatic thyroid tumors. Patients underwent thyroid surgery, and none had received any treatment before it. With MiXCR, TCRdb called clones anew from the PCR reads. The sample contains some 40,000 clones, roughly a fifth of which appear only once. The sample consisted of blood. The receptor set was obtained from a female donor with papillary thyroid cancer or a benign thyroid nodule (not recorded which). Some clones in this sample may be carry-over from other donors' samples.

This clone was observed a handful of times. The chain recombines TRBV19 with TRBJ2-7; perhaps D is TRBD1 or TRBD2 (6 bases each). CDR3 length equals 15 residues. Germline CDR1 reads LNHDA; CDR2 reads SQIVND (reference sequence). Trimming shortened V by 10 bases and J by 2 bases, and 21 bases separated the two germline ends. CDR3 region: CATRPGAGSTYEQYF. In nucleotides, the CDR3 is TGTGCCACCCGGCCGGGGGCGGGGTCGACCTACGAGCAGTACTTC.

This clone came up many times. The chain uses TRBV11-2 and TRBJ1-1, with 10 bases lining up with TRBD1. With V trimmed by 0 bases and J by 11 bases, 3 bases remained unmatched. Germline CDR1 is SGHAT and CDR2 is FQNNGV. CDR3 length: 13 amino acids. The CDR3 nucleotides read TGTGCCAGCAGCTTAGACGGGACAGGGGCGGCTTTCTTT. Translation gives CASSLDGTGAAFF.

The V gene is TRBV4-1, the J gene TRBJ1-2, with D possibly being TRBD1 (5 bases). The CDR3 is 11 residues long. Per germline, CDR1 MGHRA and CDR2 YSYEKL. Trimming pared 7 bases from V and 4 bases from J, leaving 7 bases between. The CDR3 spells CASNGGYGYTF. The CDR3 coding sequence is TGCGCCAGCAATGGGGGCTATGGCTACACCTTC.

This clone occurred many times. This chain connects TRBV27 to TRBJ2-5; 8 nucleotides match TRBD2. The V gene's germline CDR1 is MNHEY and CDR2 SMNVEV (reference sequence). The CDR3 is 15 amino acids. V lost 6 bases, J lost 5 bases, and 11 bases stayed unmatched. The CDR3 DNA follows: TGTGCCAGCAGCACTCGGGAGGGCCTTAGGGAGACCCAGTACTTC. It translates to CASSTREGLRETQYF.

The table lists this clone with many counts. The V and J genes are TRBV10-3 and TRBJ2-1; 8 positions agree with TRBD2. This CDR3 region has 17 residues. V was pared by 0 bases and J by 4 bases, with 8 bases of the junction left unmatched. Germline V gene sequence: CDR1 ENHRY, CDR2 SYGVKD. The CDR3 nucleotides are TGTGCCATCAGTGAGTCGATGGGGGCTAGCGGGTACAATGAGCAGTTCTTC. Encoded protein: CAISESMGASGYNEQFF.

There are many counts of this clone. The genes are TRBV10-3 and TRBJ2-7, with 8 positions matching TRBD2. The trim removed 10 bases at V and 9 bases at J, leaving 20 bases unmatched. Germline lookup yields CDR1 ENHRY and CDR2 SYGVKD. The CDR3 loop spans 15 amino acids. CDR3 nucleotide sequence: TGTGCCACCACGACCGGGACTAGGTCTTCTGCTGGGCAGTACTTC. Its translation: CATTTGTRSSAGQYF.

The rearrangement uses TRBV28 and TRBJ1-1; 7 bases fit TRBD1. This CDR3 contains 15 residues. With 7 bases clipped from V and 6 bases from J, the junction kept 14 bases outside the gene matches. From germline, CDR1 is MDHEN and CDR2 SYDVKM. CDR3 residues: CASTLARGPQAEAFF. In nucleotides, the CDR3 is TGTGCCAGCACCTTAGCGAGGGGGCCTCAGGCTGAAGCTTTCTTT. Combining the CDR3 with reference TRBV28 and TRBJ1-1 gives the whole variable domain DVKVTQSSRYLVKRTGEKVFLECVQDMDHENMFWYRQDPGLGLRLIYFSYDVKMKEKGDIPEGYSVSREKKERFSLILESASTNQTSMYLCASTLARGPQAEAFFGQGTRLTVV.

The table lists this clone with many counts. The chain couples TRBV7-2 to TRBJ2-5; unclear D gene. Germline values: CDR1 SGHTA, CDR2 FQGNSA. This CDR3 is built from 13 residues. V was cut by 0 bases and J by 2 bases, with 4 bases left in between. In nucleotides, the CDR3 is TGTGCCAGCAGCTTAGCGGCACAAGAGACCCAGTACTTC. Amino acids: CASSLAAQETQYF.

The sample holds a few counts of this clone. J is TRBJ2-7 and V is TRBV12-3 or TRBV12-4; 7 bases match TRBD1. V gave up 7 bases and J gave up 0 bases; unmatched junction bases: 6. The CDR3 length is 14 residues. The CDR3 sequence is CASTLRTGSYEQYF. In DNA form, the CDR3 reads TGTGCCAGCACCCTGAGGACAGGCTCCTACGAGCAGTACTTC.

This clone was counted ten times or more. This rearrangement joins TRBV7-3 to TRBJ2-7; maybe TRBD2 (5 bases). V lost 5 bases, J lost 2 bases, and 10 bases lay in between. Germline loops: CDR1 SGHTA, CDR2 FQGTGA. The CDR3 is made up of 13 amino acids. The CDR3 DNA sequence: TGTGCCAGCAGCACACCCGGGACCTACGAGCAGTACTTC. Translation gives CASSTPGTYEQYF.

This clone was seen repeatedly, ten times or more. The chain carries TRBV9 and TRBJ1-2; TRBD1 might be the D (5 bases). The CDR3 covers 14 residues. The germline V and J ends were trimmed by 3 bases and 4 bases, with 13 bases remaining between them. CDR1 is SGDLS, CDR2 YYNGEE, per germline. CDR3 amino acids: CASSAGGGAYGYTF. The DNA of the CDR3 is TGTGCCAGCAGCGCGGGGGGAGGGGCCTATGGCTACACCTTC.

The CDR3 region has the DNA TGTGCCTGGAGTGAGCCTGGAAACACCATATATTTT. Translation gives CAWSEPGNTIYF. The chain uses TRBV30 and TRBJ1-3, with D hard to call. The CDR3 loop spans 12 amino acids. V dropped 1 base and J dropped 2 bases, with 3 bases sitting between them. The germline CDR1 and CDR2 sequences are GTSNPN and SVGIG (reference sequence).

This clone came up many times. This CDR3 reads CSDAKGTGGDTQYF. CDR3 nucleotides: TGCAGCGACGCTAAGGGGACAGGCGGGGATACGCAGTATTTT. The chain is built from TRBV29-1 and TRBJ2-3; 8 bases agree with TRBD1. The length of the CDR3 is 14 residues. The ends lost 7 bases at V and 6 bases at J; junction bases unmatched: 12. Germline CDR1 is SQVTM and CDR2 is ANQGSEA.

This clone was detected ten times or more. This chain connects TRBV7-9 to TRBJ1-1; D gene unclear. The CDR3 runs 14 residues. Germline V CDR1 and CDR2: SEHNR, FQNEAQ (reference sequence). V lost 5 bases to trimming and J lost 8 bases, with 18 bases between them. The CDR3 sequence is CASSLPLLPSEAFF. The CDR3 nucleotides are TGTGCCAGCAGCCTACCGTTACTTCCATCAGAAGCTTTCTTT.

The chain uses TRBV6-6 and TRBJ2-3; 12 nucleotides line up with TRBD1. With 8 bases clipped from V and 3 bases from J, the junction kept 15 bases outside the gene matches. Germline CDR1 and CDR2: MNHNY and SVGAGI (reference sequence). The CDR3 runs to 18 residues. CDR3 amino acids: CASPEGDRGQGMTDTQYF. As DNA, the CDR3 is TGTGCCAGCCCCGAGGGGGACAGGGGGCAGGGGATGACAGATACGCAGTATTTT.

This clone was observed a handful of times. Being one base from a much bigger clone, this may be a read error. The chain uses TRBV18 and TRBJ1-2, with 7 bases lining up with TRBD1. The CDR3 has 13 amino acids. Germline V gives CDR1 KGHSH, CDR2 LQKENI. CDR3: CASSPRQGDGCTF. As DNA, the CDR3 is TGTGCCAGCTCGCCGAGACAGGGCGATGGCTGCACCTTC. Based on the CDR3 plus reference TRBV18 and TRBJ1-2, the full variable domain is NAGVMQNPRHLVRRRGQEARLRCSPMKGHSHVYWYRQLPEEGLKFMVYLQKENIIDESGMPKERFSAEFPKEGPSILRIQQVVRGDSAAYFCASSPRQGDGCTFGSGTRLTVV.

This clone occurred many times. One end of the junction fails to match germline, which may point to a read error. This chain links TRBV14 with TRBJ2-5; D gene uncertain. Germline loops: CDR1 SGHDN, CDR2 FVKESK. The CDR3 sequence is 14 residues long. CDR3 residues: CASSQDLRAEAQYF. Written as DNA, the CDR3 is TGTGCCAGCAGCCAAGATTTGAGAGCAGAGGCCCAGTACTTC.

A note on this clone: One base away lies a much larger clone, so this may be a sequencing read error. The sample carries other DNA sequences with the same CDR3. The chain joins TRBV7-2 to TRBJ1-5; 7 bases are a match to TRBD1. This CDR3 spans 13 amino acids. Germline V CDR1 and CDR2: SGHTA, FQGNSA. V lost 0 bases, J lost 11 bases, and 4 bases stayed unmatched. CDR3 in DNA: TGTGCCAGCAGCTTAGCCCAGGACAGGACCCAGCATTTT. This codes for CASSLAQDRTQHF.

The CDR3 DNA reads TGTGCCAGCAGCCCATGGACTATCATTGAGACCCAGTACTTC. The encoded protein is CASSPWTIIETQYF. The chain employs TRBV28 and TRBJ2-5, with a weak D call TRBD2 (6 bases). CDR1 and CDR2 from the germline V gene are MDHEN and SYDVKM. The CDR3 has 14 residues. Trimming took off 6 bases at V and 5 bases at J, with 16 bases between the two ends.

This clone showed up many times. A read error may explain this, as a much larger clone is one base away. It is likely a read error, because the conserved phenylalanine at the end of the CDR3 is missing. The chain uses TRBV30 and TRBJ1-2; 7 nucleotides match TRBD1. V shed 5 bases, J shed 5 bases, and the junction held 8 bases outside the gene matches. This CDR3 comprises 13 residues. Germline CDR1 reads GTSNPN; CDR2 reads SVGIG (reference sequence). CDR3 sequence: CAWGRTGGYGYTI. The CDR3 nucleotides read TGTGCCTGGGGGCGGACAGGAGGGTATGGCTACACCATC.

At least ten counts were recorded for this clone. The chain links TRBV28 to TRBJ2-1; 11 bases match TRBD2. Trimming removed 8 bases from V and 4 bases from J; junction bases left unmatched: 10. The CDR3 length is 16 residues. Germline V CDR1 and CDR2: MDHEN, SYDVKM. The CDR3 DNA is TGTGCCAGCCCATCGATGACTAGCGGGAATTACAATGAGCAGTTCTTC. This gives the protein CASPSMTSGNYNEQFF.

The chain has TRBV20-1 and TRBJ2-1; D uncertain. The CDR3 contains 13 residues. Germline assignment: CDR1 DFQATT and CDR2 SNEGSKA (reference sequence). Trimming stripped 5 bases from V and 6 bases from J, with 14 bases between. The CDR3 here is CSASPWSVNEQFF. Here the CDR3 DNA reads TGCAGTGCTTCCCCTTGGTCTGTCAATGAGCAGTTCTTC.